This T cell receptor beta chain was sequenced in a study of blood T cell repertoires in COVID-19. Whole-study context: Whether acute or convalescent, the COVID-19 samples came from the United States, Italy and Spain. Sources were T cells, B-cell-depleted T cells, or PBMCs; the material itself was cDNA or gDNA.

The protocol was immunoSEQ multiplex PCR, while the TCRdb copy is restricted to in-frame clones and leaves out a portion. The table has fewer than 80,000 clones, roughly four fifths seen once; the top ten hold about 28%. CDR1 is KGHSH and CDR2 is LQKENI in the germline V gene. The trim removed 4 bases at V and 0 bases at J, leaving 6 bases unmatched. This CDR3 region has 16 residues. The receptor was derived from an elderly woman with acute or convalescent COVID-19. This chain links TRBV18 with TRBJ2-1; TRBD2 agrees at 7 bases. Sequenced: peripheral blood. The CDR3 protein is CASSLDSGSSYNEQFF. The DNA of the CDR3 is TGTGCCAGCTCACTGGATAGCGGGTCCTCCTACAATGAGCAGTTCTTC.